This paragraph covers one T cell receptor (beta chain) sequence. Other nucleotide sequences from this sample produce the same CDR3. Germline assignment: CDR1 LGHNA and CDR2 YNFKEQ. There are 15 residues in the CDR3. Trimming at V came to 4 bases and at J to 1 base, leaving 2 bases not matched to a gene. The record originates from a study of OX40 agonist ivuxolimab in advanced cancers. Study information: Ivuxolimab, an antibody that agonizes OX40 (CD134), was administered to the patients. The dose-escalation cohort was approximately 81% male, with a mean age of approximately 61 years, ranging roughly 23 to 79.

Using immunoSEQ multiplex PCR, the repertoire was profiled, and TCRdb retains in-frame clones only, with some absent. The sample includes roughly 60,000 clones, around 90% of them seen just once. The source was CD4+ or CD8+ T cells sorted from blood, collected in a trial of the OX40 agonist ivuxolimab. This clonotype was sampled from an adult with an advanced solid tumor such as melanoma, head and neck, liver or kidney cancer. The J gene is TRBJ2-3, the V gene TRBV4-2; 10 bases fit TRBD2. The DNA for the CDR3 is TGTGCCAGCAGCCCGGGGACTAGCGGCACAGATACGCAGTATTTT. Protein sequence: CASSPGTSGTDTQYF.